This T cell receptor beta chain was recovered during a study of T cell repertoires in cytomegalovirus infection. TCRdb reanalysed the reads using MiXCR and keeps one entry per CDR3 protein. The repertoire consists of about 230,000 distinct CDR3 sequences, with about 20% occurring once and the leading ten covering about 20%. This clonotype was seen a handful of times. The CDR3 is 16 residues long. Germline CDR1 MDHEN, CDR2 SYDVKM. Trimming took off 5 bases at V and 4 bases at J, with 21 bases between the two ends. Material: CD8+ T cells from PBMCs. This receptor was taken from a human donor in good health (CMV status not recorded). Some clones in this sample may be carry-over from other donors' samples. The V gene is TRBV28, the J gene TRBJ2-7; D gene ambiguous. Written as DNA, the CDR3 is TGTGCCAGCAGTCTTACTTGGGCGTCAATGGGGTACGAGCAGTACTTC. It translates to CASSLTWASMGYEQYF. The full variable domain, with the rest looked up from reference TRBV28 and TRBJ2-7, is DVKVTQSSRYLVKRTGEKVFLECVQDMDHENMFWYRQDPGLGLRLIYFSYDVKMKEKGDIPEGYSVSREKKERFSLILESASTNQTSMYLCASSLTWASMGYEQYFGPGTRLTVT.